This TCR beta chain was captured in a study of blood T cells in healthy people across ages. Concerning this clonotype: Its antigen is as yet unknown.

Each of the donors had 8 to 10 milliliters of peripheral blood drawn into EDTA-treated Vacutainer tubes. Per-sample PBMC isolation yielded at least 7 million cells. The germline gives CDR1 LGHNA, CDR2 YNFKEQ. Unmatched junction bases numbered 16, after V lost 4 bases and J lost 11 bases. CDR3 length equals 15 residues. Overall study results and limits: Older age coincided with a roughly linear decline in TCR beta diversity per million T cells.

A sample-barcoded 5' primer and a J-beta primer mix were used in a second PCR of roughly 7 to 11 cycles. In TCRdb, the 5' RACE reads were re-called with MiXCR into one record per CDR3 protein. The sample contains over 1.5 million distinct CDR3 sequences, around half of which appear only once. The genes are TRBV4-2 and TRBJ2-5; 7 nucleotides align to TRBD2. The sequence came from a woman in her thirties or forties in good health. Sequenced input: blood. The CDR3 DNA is TGTGCCAGCAGCCTCCGACTAGCATTTGACAATGAGCAGTACTTC. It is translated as CASSLRLAFDNEQYF.